These 16 T cell receptor beta chains share one sample of origin, sequenced in a study of spatial heterogeneity in lung cancer. Study observations and caveats: Higher tumor mutation counts went along with higher counts of expanded intratumoral alpha and beta TCRs.

TCRdb independently ran MiXCR on the 5' RACE reads; one entry per CDR3 protein. The table lists roughly 5,800 distinct CDR3 sequences, 13% to 15% of them singletons. No antigens are known for them. Time point of the sample: sample taken at primary tumor resection. Source: lung tumor tissue, taken at surgery. Receptor source: a male donor with early-stage non-small cell lung cancer.

This clonotype was counted many times. In a library made to pick up alpha chains, this beta chain is a stray read with a size that means little. The chain links TRBV27 to TRBJ2-1; D uncertain. The germline V and J ends were trimmed by 3 bases and 0 bases, with 9 bases remaining between them. This CDR3 contains 15 residues. The germline V gene has CDR1 MNHEY and CDR2 SMNVEV (reference sequence). The CDR3 loop reads CASSFGIGSYNEQFF. CDR3 sequence (DNA): TGTGCCAGCAGTTTCGGCATCGGCTCCTACAATGAGCAGTTCTTC.

In its sample, this clonotype is medium-sized. Since the library was made to target alpha chains, this beta chain is a stray read and its abundance is not meaningful. The chain carries TRBV18 and TRBJ2-1, with D maybe TRBD2 (5 bases). The V and J ends lost 5 bases and 6 bases respectively, with 20 bases between them. Germline CDR1 and CDR2: KGHSH and LQKENI. The CDR3 spans 16 residues. In DNA, the CDR3 is TGTGCCAGCTCATCGATGGCTTCTTTCGGGGTCAATGAGCAGTTCTTC. The encoded protein is CASSSMASFGVNEQFF.

This clonotype counts as medium-sized (0.01 to 0.1%). This beta chain was picked up by a library intended for alpha chains and is off target, so its count carries little meaning. This chain uses TRBV7-8 with TRBJ1-5; 7 bases fit TRBD1. The CDR3 loop spans 14 amino acids. Trimming took 1 base from V and 9 from J; bases not matched to a gene: 6. Looked up from germline, CDR1 is SGHVS and CDR2 is FQNEAQ. The CDR3 here is CASSLDTGDGPQHF. The CDR3 DNA sequence: TGTGCCAGCAGCTTAGACACAGGGGATGGGCCCCAGCATTTT. Full variable domain (remainder filled in from reference TRBV7-8 and TRBJ1-5): GAGVSQSPRYKVAKRGQDVALRCDPISGHVSLFWYQQALGQGPEFLTYFQNEAQLDKSGLPSDRFFAERPEGSVSTLKIQRTQQEDSAVYLCASSLDTGDGPQHFGDGTRLSIL.

This clonotype was observed a handful of times. Within a library made for alpha chains, this beta chain is off target, and its count is uninformative. The chain couples TRBV6-1 to TRBJ2-3, with 8 bases fitting TRBD2. Germline CDR1 reads MNHNS; CDR2 reads SASEGT. The trim removed 4 bases at V and 3 bases at J, leaving 6 bases unmatched. The CDR3 is 15 residues long. The CDR3 protein is CASSASGRRTDTQYF. The CDR3 DNA reads as TGTGCCAGCAGTGCCAGCGGGAGAAGGACAGATACGCAGTATTTT.

This clonotype is judged medium-sized (0.01 to 0.1%). This beta chain is a stray sequence in a library constructed for alpha chains; its clone size is not meaningful. The chain recombines TRBV5-1 with TRBJ2-1; D is uncertain. Germline values: CDR1 SGHRS, CDR2 YFSETQ. This CDR3 has 16 amino acids. Trimming left V 2 bases short and J 0 bases short, with 12 bases between. The CDR3 sequence: CASSFHGPVSYNEQFF. The DNA for the CDR3 is TGCGCCAGCAGCTTCCATGGACCGGTCTCCTACAATGAGCAGTTCTTC.

Judged by abundance, this clonotype is medium-sized. The library was designed around alpha chains, so this beta chain is a stray read whose abundance carries little weight. The rearrangement joins TRBV12-3 or TRBV12-4 to TRBJ1-5, with D unclear. V lost 0 bases and J lost 0, with 6 bases in between. The length of the CDR3 is 15 residues. The CDR3 loop is CASSLAGGSNQPQHF. The CDR3 DNA reads TGTGCCAGCAGTTTAGCAGGAGGTAGCAATCAGCCCCAGCATTTT.

By frequency in the sample, this clonotype is medium-sized. With the library built for alpha chains, this beta chain is off target and its frequency is not meaningful. V is TRBV7-8 and J is TRBJ2-7, with a possible D match to TRBD2 (6 bases). Looked up from germline, CDR1 is SGHVS and CDR2 is FQNEAQ. Trimming left V 5 bases short and J 0 bases short, with 11 bases between. The CDR3 extends over 14 amino acids. The CDR3 protein is CASSARDSSYEQYF. The CDR3 region has the DNA TGTGCCAGCAGCGCTCGGGACTCCTCCTACGAGCAGTACTTC.

This clonotype was seen repeatedly, ten times or more. This beta chain slipped into a library made for alpha chains as a stray read, so its size is not meaningful. The CDR3 protein is CASSPNWGSPYEQYF. DNA for the CDR3: TGTGCCAGCAGTCCTAATTGGGGGTCCCCCTACGAGCAGTACTTC. The chain employs TRBV12-3 or TRBV12-4 and TRBJ2-7, with D perhaps being TRBD1 or TRBD2 (5 bases each). V was pared by 5 bases and J by 2 bases, with 16 bases between. The CDR3 is 15 residues long.

Note on this clonotype: This beta chain represents an off-target read in a library built for alpha chains; its size is of limited meaning. The CDR3 coding sequence is TGCGCCAGCAGCTTGGTTGGCGGGGATGAGCAGTTCTTC. Its translation: CASSLVGGDEQFF. This rearrangement joins TRBV5-1 to TRBJ2-1; D is perhaps TRBD2 (6 bases). The CDR3 extends over 13 amino acids. Germline CDR1 reads SGHRS; CDR2 reads YFSETQ. Trimming removed 0 bases at V and 8 bases at J, with 9 bases between.

A word on this clonotype: This beta chain is a stray sequence in a library constructed for alpha chains; its clone size is not meaningful. The V and J genes are TRBV4-1 and TRBJ2-5, with D perhaps matching TRBD2 (7 bases). The germline V gene has CDR1 MGHRA and CDR2 YSYEKL. This CDR3 region has 14 residues. V gave up 4 bases and J gave up 4 bases, with 13 bases separating them. The CDR3 protein is CASSLRGGRETQYF. The CDR3 nucleotides are TGCGCCAGCAGCCTAAGGGGGGGGCGAGAGACCCAGTACTTC.

This clonotype was observed many times. Because this beta chain is a stray read in a library intended to capture alpha chains, its abundance should not be given much weight. V gene TRBV4-1 combines with J gene TRBJ1-1; D unclear. The CDR3 is 13 amino acids. Between the trimmed V and J ends, which lost 3 bases and 0 bases, there was a span of 5 bases. Germline V gene sequence: CDR1 MGHRA, CDR2 YSYEKL. The chain's CDR3 is CASSHPLNTEAFF. The CDR3 DNA reads TGCGCCAGCAGCCACCCATTGAACACTGAAGCTTTCTTT.

This clonotype is medium-sized within its sample. This beta chain lies outside the target of a library built for alpha chains; its clone size means little. The rearrangement uses TRBV6-1 and TRBJ1-1, with D unresolved. Germline V gene lookup returns CDR1 MNHNS and CDR2 SASEGT. The CDR3 is 13 amino acids. Trimming cost V 5 bases and J 6 bases, with 13 bases left between them. The DNA of the CDR3 is TGTGCCAGCAGTTCCAGTGGTTCGGCTGAAGCTTTCTTT. This encodes CASSSSGSAEAFF.

This clonotype is categorized as medium-sized. This beta chain lies outside the target of a library built for alpha chains; its clone size means little. The V call is TRBV7-6, the J call TRBJ2-1; 10 nucleotides match TRBD1. The germline gives CDR1 SGHVS, CDR2 FNYEAQ. The CDR3 sequence is 16 residues long. V shed 1 base, J shed 7 bases, and the junction held 7 bases outside the gene matches. CDR3 DNA sequence: TGTGCCAGCAGCTTAGACGGGACAGGGGTTGTTAATGAGCAGTTCTTC. Amino acids: CASSLDGTGVVNEQFF.

Regarding this clonotype: With the library built for alpha chains, this beta chain is off target and its frequency is not meaningful. V usage is TRBV20-1 and J usage is TRBJ2-1, with 7 bases matching TRBD2. From germline, CDR1 is DFQATT and CDR2 SNEGSKA (reference sequence). V dropped 3 bases and J dropped 9; count of bases not matched to a gene: 17. This CDR3 is built from 16 residues. The CDR3 region has the DNA TGCAGTGCTAGTTCATTAATGCGGGGTAAGCGGGGTGAGCAGTTCTTC. It yields the protein CSASSLMRGKRGEQFF.

This clonotype was picked up many times. This beta chain slipped into a library made for alpha chains as a stray read, so its size is not meaningful. The V call is TRBV5-1, the J call TRBJ2-7; D tentatively fits TRBD1 or TRBD2 (5 bases each). The V gene lost 4 bases and the J gene lost 10 bases, with 18 bases spanning the gap. The CDR3 spans 13 residues. CDR1 and CDR2 from the germline V gene are SGHRS and YFSETQ. CDR3 amino acids: CASSLIGQGEQYF. The DNA of the CDR3 is TGCGCCAGCAGCCTCATAGGGCAGGGAGAACAGTACTTC. Together with reference TRBV5-1 and TRBJ2-7, the CDR3 gives the full variable domain: KAGVTQTPRYLIKTRGQQVTLSCSPISGHRSVSWYQQTPGQGLQFLFEYFSETQRNKGNFPGRFSGRQFSNSRSEMNVSTLELGDSALYLCASSLIGQGEQYFGPGTRLTVT.

By sample fraction, this clonotype is large (0.1 to 1%). The size of this beta chain means little, since it is a stray read in a library made for alpha chains. The chain joins TRBV7-9 to TRBJ2-1, with 11 positions matching TRBD2. CDR1 and CDR2 (germline): SEHNR, FQNEAQ (reference sequence). V shed 5 bases and J 8 bases; nucleotides not matched to a gene: 8. The CDR3 totals 15 residues. CDR3 nucleotide sequence: TGTGCCAGCAGCAGAGTAGCGGGAGGGCCTGATGAGCAGTTCTTC. It translates to CASSRVAGGPDEQFF.